This is a list of T cell receptor beta chains from one sample in a study of beta chain features in type 1 diabetes. The assay was immunoSEQ multiplex PCR, and TCRdb's table has in-frame clones only and misses some. The sample lists 95,000 to 150,000 clones; roughly a sixth were seen once. The sequencing input was central memory CD4+ T cells from blood. All receptors come from a man younger than 30 with type 1 diabetes. Both conserved end residues are part of each CDR3. The D gene is left open where the match is weak. A row's size may be missing; if present it is once, few, many or a size class.

J gene	V gene	D gene	clone size	CDR3 DNA	CDR3 protein
TRBJ1-1	TRBV29-1	.	few	TGCAGCGTGCCCGGTAGCTCCTACACTGAAGCTTTCTTT	CSVPGSSYTEAFF
TRBJ2-1	TRBV5-4	.	many	TGTGCCAGCAGCTTGTCCGAGGGGTCCTACAATGAGCAGTTCTTC	CASSLSEGSYNEQFF
TRBJ2-1	TRBV29-1	.	.	TGCAGCGTTGGGCGGATTGTCTACAATGAGCAGTTCTTC	CSVGRIVYNEQFF
TRBJ2-1	TRBV5-1	.	few	TGCGCCAGCAGCTTGGCATCTCAAGGTGGGAATGAGCAGTTCTTC	CASSLASQGGNEQFF
TRBJ2-5	TRBV13	.	.	TGTGCCAGCAGCTTACCGGCAGTCCTTCAAGAGACCCAGTACTTC	CASSLPAVLQETQYF
TRBJ1-6	TRBV7-2	.	few	TGTGCCAGCAGCTTAGTTGGAGTTGGAAATAATTCACCCCTCCACTTT	CASSLVGVGNNSPLHF
TRBJ2-3	TRBV19	.	.	TGTGCCAGTAGTATTGTCCGAACGAGCACAGATACGCAGTATTTT	CASSIVRTSTDTQYF
TRBJ2-5	TRBV5-4	TRBD1	.	TGTGCCAGCAGCTTGGTACAGGGGGCTGGAGAGACCCAGTACTTC	CASSLVQGAGETQYF
TRBJ1-1	TRBV28	.	.	TGTGCCAGCACGCGACCTGAGGTGGGGGCTGAAGCTTTCTTT	CASTRPEVGAEAFF
TRBJ1-4	TRBV7-9	.	.	TGTGCCAGCACTCCTCCGCTGGACAGTACTAATGAAAAACTGTTTTTT	CASTPPLDSTNEKLFF
TRBJ2-7	TRBV4-2	.	.	TGTGCCAGCAGCCAAGAATTAGGGGACCCGTGGAGCGAGCAGTACTTC	CASSQELGDPWSEQYF
TRBJ2-1	TRBV18	TRBD2	many	TGTGCCAGCTCAATGCAAACTAGCGGGAGTTGGCACAATGAGCAGTTCTTC	CASSMQTSGSWHNEQFF
TRBJ2-5	TRBV7-7	.	.	TGTGCTAGCAGCCCTGGAGGTGGGACCCCGGAGAGCACCCAGTACTTC	CASSPGGGTPESTQYF
TRBJ2-1	TRBV2	.	few	TGTGCCAGCAGTGAAGACCAAGGGGGAGAGCAGTTCTTC	CASSEDQGGEQFF
TRBJ1-2	TRBV15	TRBD1	.	TGTGCCACCAGCAGAGCCGGGACAGTGTCCGGCTACACCTTC	CATSRAGTVSGYTF
TRBJ2-3	TRBV9	.	.	TGTGCCAGCAGCGTAGATGGTGGGAGTACCGCAGATACGCAGTATTTT	CASSVDGGSTADTQYF
TRBJ2-1	TRBV11-2	TRBD2	few	TGTGCCAGCAGCCCCACGTATTTCCCCGGGACTAGCGGCAATGAGCAGTTCTTC	CASSPTYFPGTSGNEQFF
TRBJ1-2	TRBV7-2	.	few	TGTGCCAGCAGGATGGCAGCCAACTATGGCTACACCTTC	CASRMAANYGYTF
TRBJ2-4	TRBV6-5	.	.	TGTGCCAGCAGTTACTCTTTGCTGGGGACCAAAAACATTCAGTACTTC	CASSYSLLGTKNIQYF
TRBJ1-2	TRBV30	.	.	TGTGCCTGGAGTTCCGGACAGCACCTCTATGGCTACACCTTC	CAWSSGQHLYGYTF
TRBJ2-3	TRBV5-1	.	.	TGCGCCAGCAGCTTGGGCACGAGCACAGATACGCAGTATTTT	CASSLGTSTDTQYF
TRBJ2-5	TRBV30	.	many	TGTGCCTGGAGTGCGTTATCAGGGGAGACCCAGTACTTC	CAWSALSGETQYF
TRBJ1-3	TRBV7-9	TRBD1	many	TGTGCCAGCAGCTTAAGACAGGGAGAAGGAAACACCATATATTTT	CASSLRQGEGNTIYF
TRBJ1-4	TRBV4-3	.	.	TGCGCCAGCAGCTGGGAGACATGGGGTGAAAAACTGTTTTTT	CASSWETWGEKLFF
TRBJ1-2	TRBV29-1	TRBD1	few	TGCAGCGTTGGGGAGGGGGCTCTTGATGGCTACACCTTC	CSVGEGALDGYTF
TRBJ2-1	TRBV10-3	TRBD1	.	TGTGCCATTCAGGTGGCAGGGGGCAATGAGCAGTTCTTC	CAIQVAGGNEQFF
TRBJ2-5	TRBV7-2	.	few	TGTGCCAGCAGCTTAGATGCACGACCGGAGACCCAGTACTTC	CASSLDARPETQYF
TRBJ2-5	TRBV5-1	.	few	TGCGCCAGCAGCTTTGGCAGGGCTGGGGAGACCCAGTACTTC	CASSFGRAGETQYF
TRBJ2-2	TRBV30	.	few	TGTGCCTGGAGTGCTAGGAACACCGGGGAGCTGTTTTTT	CAWSARNTGELFF
TRBJ1-5	TRBV18	.	few	TGTGCCAGCTCACCTTCGGCAGGGAATCAGCCCCAGCATTTT	CASSPSAGNQPQHF
TRBJ2-1	TRBV13	.	few	TGTGCCAGCAGCTTTATTGGGGGCTCGGAGCAGTTCTTC	CASSFIGGSEQFF
TRBJ2-2	TRBV30	TRBD1	few	TGTGCCTGTACGACAGGGTTTGGGCAAACTACCGGGGAGCTGTTTTTT	CACTTGFGQTTGELFF
TRBJ1-1	TRBV7-3	.	.	TGTGCCAGCAGCTTAACGTTCAACAGGGTGGATACTGAAGCTTTCTTT	CASSLTFNRVDTEAFF
TRBJ2-7	TRBV6-5	TRBD2	few	TGTGCCAGCAGTTACGGGACTAACTACGAGCAGTACTTC	CASSYGTNYEQYF
TRBJ2-7	TRBV11-2	TRBD2	.	TGTGCCAGCAGCCGGGGACTAGCCTACGAGCAGTACTTC	CASSRGLAYEQYF
TRBJ2-3	TRBV5-1	.	few	TGCGCCAGCCAGCCCGGGTCCGGCACAGATACGCAGTATTTT	CASQPGSGTDTQYF
TRBJ2-3	TRBV7-9	TRBD1	many	TGTGCCAGCAGCGAACGGGACAGGGGTCCAGATACGCAGTATTTT	CASSERDRGPDTQYF
TRBJ2-5	TRBV29-1	.	.	TGCAGCGTTGAAGATCGGCAGAGGGGTGAGACCCAGTACTTC	CSVEDRQRGETQYF
TRBJ2-7	TRBV6-6	TRBD2	many	TGTGCCAGCAGTTACTCAACTAGCGGGGGATTGGAGCAGTACTTC	CASSYSTSGGLEQYF
TRBJ2-3	TRBV20-1	.	few	TGCAGTGCTCCCGAATTCGATACGCAGTATTTT	CSAPEFDTQYF
TRBJ2-1	TRBV9	.	many	TGTGCCAGCAGCCCCTCGGGAAATTCCTACAATGAGCAGTTCTTC	CASSPSGNSYNEQFF
TRBJ1-2	TRBV7-2	.	.	TGTGCCAGCAGCCCGCCGCAGTTCTATGGCTACACCTTC	CASSPPQFYGYTF
TRBJ2-1	TRBV11-3	.	few	TGTGCCAGCAGCTTAGAACGCCATGAGCAGTTCTTC	CASSLERHEQFF
TRBJ1-4	TRBV9	.	.	TGTGCCAGCAGCGAGCAGCCAACAGGCAATGAAAAACTGTTTTTT	CASSEQPTGNEKLFF
TRBJ1-2	TRBV6-6	TRBD1	.	TGTGCCAGCAGATCGTCGGACAGGCTCTATGGCTACACCTTC	CASRSSDRLYGYTF
TRBJ1-3	TRBV30	TRBD1	.	TGTGCCTGGAACAGGGGGACAGGAAACACCATATATTTT	CAWNRGTGNTIYF
TRBJ2-1	TRBV7-2	.	.	TGTGCCAGCAGCTCCAATGAGCAGTTCTTC	CASSSNEQFF
TRBJ1-5	TRBV4-3	.	.	TGCGCCAGCAGCCAAGACAGCTATCAGCCCCAGCATTTT	CASSQDSYQPQHF
TRBJ2-1	TRBV29-1	TRBD2	few	TGCAGCCTCCCCTTTACTAGCGCAGGCGAGCAGTTCTTC	CSLPFTSAGEQFF
TRBJ1-6	TRBV5-4	TRBD1	few	TGTGCCAGCAGCTCGCAGGGGGCGGCGTCACCCCTCCACTTT	CASSSQGAASPLHF
TRBJ2-1	TRBV19	TRBD2	few	TGTGCCAGTAGTTCTCAGAGCGGGGTTTTGGAGCAGTTCTTC	CASSSQSGVLEQFF
TRBJ2-2	TRBV7-3	TRBD2	few	TGTGCCAGCAGCTTAACGGGGACTAGGGCCGGGGAGCTGTTTTTT	CASSLTGTRAGELFF